This T cell receptor beta chain was captured by sequencing in a study of lymphopenia after photon versus proton radiotherapy. Study results and caveats: In patients who died, overall survival fell as post-nadir TCR diversity dropped more. Relative stability marked proton patients; photon patients lost diversity and naive cells.

Germline V gene sequence: CDR1 MNHEY, CDR2 SMNVEV (reference sequence). V was shortened by 3 bases and J by 4 bases, with 10 bases between the two germline ends. The CDR3 runs 13 residues. The repertoire was sequenced with immunoSEQ multiplex PCR; TCRdb's copy has only in-frame clones and lacks some. This sample has some 25,000 clones, with roughly 80% found just once. For this clone: Its specificity is not known.

The source of this sequence is a woman between 45 and 65 years old with pancreatic cancer. Sample: peripheral blood, taken from a patient treated with photon-based radiotherapy. The chain has TRBV27 and TRBJ2-7, with D possibly being TRBD1 (6 bases). The CDR3 coding sequence is TGTGCCAGCAGTTTGAGGGGGAGTTACGAGCAGTACTTC. This gives the protein CASSLRGSYEQYF.